Listed here are 12 T cell receptor beta chains from one sample, sequenced in a study of T cell responses to AZD1222 COVID-19 vaccine. Produced via immunoSEQ multiplex PCR; TCRdb's table is partial and in-frame only. This table holds approximately 180,000 clones, 90% to 95% found once. The sample was peripheral blood, taken 28 days after the second dose of the MenACWY control vaccine. The origin of the receptors is an adult who received the MenACWY meningococcal vaccine as a control.

The chain links TRBV18 to TRBJ1-2; D ambiguous. This CDR3 is 12 amino acids long. Germline V gene data show CDR1 as KGHSH and CDR2 as LQKENI. The ends were cut back, 5 bases at V and 5 bases at J, with 9 bases in the middle. The CDR3 coding sequence is TGTGCCAGCTCATCGACCCAGTATGGCTACACCTTC. It codes for CASSSTQYGYTF.

The genes are TRBV19 and TRBJ2-2, with D unclear. CDR1 and CDR2 from the germline V gene are LNHDA and SQIVND (reference sequence). The V gene lost 5 bases and the J gene lost 2 bases, with 9 bases spanning the gap. The CDR3 runs to 14 residues. Written as DNA, the CDR3 is TGTGCCAGTAGTTCCCAACCAAACACCGGGGAGCTGTTTTTT. Protein product: CASSSQPNTGELFF.

The chain joins TRBV27 to TRBJ1-4; 11 bases line up with TRBD1. The V gene's germline CDR1 is MNHEY and CDR2 SMNVEV (reference sequence). The CDR3 length is 18 residues. V was pared by 4 bases and J by 7 bases, with 14 bases of the junction left unmatched. The CDR3 region is CASSSLRSGQGASEKLFF. The CDR3 bases are TGTGCCAGCAGTTCCCTCCGATCCGGACAGGGGGCTTCTGAAAAACTGTTTTTT.

The chain combines TRBV7-2 with TRBJ1-6, with no clear D. CDR1 is SGHTA and CDR2 is FQGNSA in the germline V gene. The CDR3 has 14 amino acids. Between the trimmed V and J ends, which lost 1 base and 10 bases, there was a span of 11 bases. CDR3 residues: CASSLVPWVSPLHF. The CDR3 nucleotides are TGTGCCAGCAGCTTAGTCCCGTGGGTATCACCCCTCCACTTT.

The chain joins TRBV14 to TRBJ2-7; TRBD1 is a possible D gene (5 bases). The length of the CDR3 is 14 residues. The germline V gene has CDR1 SGHDN and CDR2 FVKESK. V was trimmed by 0 bases and J by 2 bases, leaving 8 bases between them. CDR3 sequence (DNA): TGTGCCAGCAGCCAAGATACAGGTCCCTACGAGCAGTACTTC. Its translation is CASSQDTGPYEQYF.

The chain carries TRBV30 and TRBJ1-4; D is unresolved. Germline lookup yields CDR1 GTSNPN and CDR2 SVGIG (reference sequence). CDR3 size: 13 residues. V lost 5 bases and J 4 bases, leaving 11 bases between the germline ends. The CDR3 sequence: CAWGPGRNEKLFF. CDR3 coding DNA: TGTGCCTGGGGACCGGGCCGTAATGAAAAACTGTTTTTT.

The V call is TRBV6-5, the J call TRBJ1-1; a possible D gene is TRBD1 (5 bases). CDR3 size: 14 residues. V was clipped by 4 bases and J by 1 base, with 10 bases between them. Germline-derived CDR1 and CDR2 are MNHEY and SVGAGI. The CDR3 is CASSWDPGNTEAFF. CDR3 sequence (DNA): TGTGCCAGCAGTTGGGACCCAGGGAACACTGAAGCTTTCTTT.

The chain carries TRBV30 and TRBJ1-5; no reliable D call. This CDR3 is built from 15 residues. Trimming pared 3 bases from V and 2 bases from J, leaving 14 bases between. CDR1 GTSNPN and CDR2 SVGIG come from the germline V gene (reference sequence). Here the CDR3 DNA reads TGTGCCTGGAGCCCTAAGGGTCAGGGCAATCAGCCCCAGCATTTT. It encodes CAWSPKGQGNQPQHF.

The chain combines TRBV14 with TRBJ1-2; 8 bases align to TRBD1. The CDR3 runs to 12 residues. V gave up 10 bases and J gave up 9 bases; unmatched junction bases: 10. The germline V gene has CDR1 SGHDN and CDR2 FVKESK. This CDR3 is CATSTDRESYTF. CDR3 in DNA: TGTGCCACCTCCACGGACAGGGAGAGCTACACCTTC.

A single count supports this clone. The chain is built from TRBV5-6 and TRBJ1-1; D is ambiguous. CDR1 is SGHDT and CDR2 is YYEEEE in the germline V gene. The CDR3 is 13 amino acids. Trimming stripped 3 bases from V and 0 bases from J, with 6 bases between. CDR3 coding DNA: TGTGCCAGCAGCTCCGGGATGAACACTGAAGCTTTCTTT. Translated, it gives CASSSGMNTEAFF.

This chain connects TRBV2 to TRBJ2-1; no reliable D call. Germline values: CDR1 SNHLY, CDR2 FYNNEI. V dropped 2 bases and J dropped 7 bases, with 12 bases sitting between them. There are 14 residues in the CDR3. CDR3 nucleotides: TGTGCCAGCAGTGAAAAAATCACTCCGAATGAGCAGTTCTTC. It yields the protein CASSEKITPNEQFF.

The chain is built from TRBV10-3 and TRBJ1-1; 12 positions agree with TRBD1. J gave up 0 bases and V 6 bases, and 2 bases lay outside the gene matches. The germline gives CDR1 ENHRY, CDR2 SYGVKD. This CDR3 region has 15 residues. The CDR3 region has the DNA TGTGCCATCAGGGGGACAGGGGGCCTGAACACTGAAGCTTTCTTT. Encoded protein: CAIRGTGGLNTEAFF.